The next 26 T cell receptor beta chains were all read from a single sample in a study of T cell changes during pregnancy in multiple sclerosis. Assay used: immunoSEQ multiplex PCR; TCRdb lists only in-frame clones, some missing. The table has tens of thousands of clones, almost 95% seen once. The sample in question was peripheral blood, obtained after pregnancy. The receptors were sampled from a female donor with multiple sclerosis, enrolled in a pregnancy study.

This clone occurred once. The J gene is TRBJ2-7, the V gene TRBV15; 7 positions match TRBD2. J lost 5 bases, V lost 3 bases, and 10 bases had no gene match. Germline CDR1 and CDR2: LNHNV and YYDKDF (reference sequence). The CDR3 spans 15 residues. DNA of the CDR3: TGTGCCACCAGCAGGGCCGGGCAGCGGGGAGACGAGCAGTACTTC. Its translation is CATSRAGQRGDEQYF.

This chain links TRBV18 with TRBJ1-5; 10 bases are shared with TRBD1. The CDR3 has 15 residues. Trimming cost V 5 bases and J 1 base; bases outside gene matches: 2. Germline V CDR1 and CDR2: KGHSH, LQKENI. The CDR3 DNA reads TGTGCCAGCTCAAGGGACAGGGGAAGCAATCAGCCCCAGCATTTT. Translation gives CASSRDRGSNQPQHF. Using reference TRBV18 and TRBJ1-5 for the parts outside the CDR3, the full variable domain is NAGVMQNPRHLVRRRGQEARLRCSPMKGHSHVYWYRQLPEEGLKFMVYLQKENIIDESGMPKERFSAEFPKEGPSILRIQQVVRGDSAAYFCASSRDRGSNQPQHFGDGTRLSIL.

The genes are TRBV11-2 and TRBJ1-3; D unresolved. Germline V gene sequence: CDR1 SGHAT, CDR2 FQNNGV. The CDR3 runs 14 residues. Deletions cut 5 bases from V and 0 bases from J, with 8 bases between. The CDR3, as DNA: TGTGCCAGCAGCCTTTTTAGCTCTGGAAACACCATATATTTT. Its protein product is CASSLFSSGNTIYF. Drawing the rest from reference TRBV11-2 and TRBJ1-3, the complete variable domain is EAGVAQSPRYKIIEKRQSVAFWCNPISGHATLYWYQQILGQGPKLLIQFQNNGVVDDSQLPKDRFSAERLKGVDSTLKIQPAKLEDSAVYLCASSLFSSGNTIYFGEGSWLTVV.

The J gene is TRBJ2-1, the V gene TRBV4-2; no firm D call. The CDR3 is 14 residues long. V shed 1 base and J shed 8 bases, with 12 bases lying between them. The germline V gene encodes CDR1 LGHNA and CDR2 YNFKEQ. The CDR3 region has the DNA TGTGCCAGCAGCCAAGGGCTCCTAGTCGATGAGCAGTTCTTC. Protein: CASSQGLLVDEQFF.

This clone was picked up a small number of times. J is TRBJ2-7 and V is TRBV6-1; 8 nucleotides align to TRBD1. The CDR3 spans 14 residues. With V trimmed by 5 bases and J by 2 bases, 5 bases remained unmatched. The germline gives CDR1 MNHNS, CDR2 SASEGT. The CDR3: CASSRQGATYEQYF. The CDR3 DNA is TGTGCCAGCAGTCGGCAGGGGGCTACCTACGAGCAGTACTTC.

The chain uses TRBV7-8 and TRBJ1-1; no firm D call. Per the germline V gene, CDR1 is SGHVS and CDR2 is FQNEAQ. There are 15 residues in the CDR3. V lost 5 bases to trimming and J lost 2 bases, with 15 bases between them. The CDR3 DNA sequence: TGTGCCAGCAGCCGTAATGCGGGGATTAACACTGAAGCTTTCTTT. The encoded protein is CASSRNAGINTEAFF.

The chain employs TRBV30 and TRBJ2-7; possibly TRBD1 for D (6 bases). The V end was cut by 4 bases, the J end by 0 bases, with 22 bases between. CDR1 is GTSNPN, CDR2 SVGIG, per germline (reference sequence). The CDR3 is 17 amino acids. The CDR3 sequence: CAWKGGSSRKFSYEQYF. DNA for the CDR3: TGTGCCTGGAAAGGGGGTTCTAGCCGGAAATTCTCCTACGAGCAGTACTTC. Filled out from reference TRBV30 and TRBJ2-7, the complete variable domain reads SQTIHQWPATLVQPVGSPLSLECTVEGTSNPNLYWYRQAAGRGLQLLFYSVGIGQISSEVPQNLSASRPQDRQFILSSKKLLLSDSGFYLCAWKGGSSRKFSYEQYFGPGTRLTVT.

V gene TRBV28 combines with J gene TRBJ1-2; no reliable D call. Trimming left V 8 bases short and J 4 bases short, with 11 bases between. This CDR3 is built from 12 residues. Germline-derived CDR1 and CDR2 are MDHEN and SYDVKM. CDR3 DNA sequence: TGTGCCAGCCGCGGGGAGAGCTATGGCTACACCTTC. Amino acid sequence: CASRGESYGYTF.

CDR3 amino acids: CASSLASTGNEKLFF. CDR3 in DNA: TGTGCCAGCAGCTTAGCGAGTACGGGGAATGAAAAACTGTTTTTT. The chain recombines TRBV7-2 with TRBJ1-4; no firm D call. The V end lost 0 bases, the J end lost 5 bases, and 10 bases lay between the germline ends. CDR1 is SGHTA, CDR2 FQGNSA, per germline. The CDR3 consists of 15 residues. Full variable domain (outside the CDR3, taken from reference TRBV7-2 and TRBJ1-4): GAGVSQSPSNKVTEKGKDVELRCDPISGHTALYWYRQSLGQGLEFLIYFQGNSAPDKSGLPSDRFSAERTGGSVSTLTIQRTQQEDSAVYLCASSLASTGNEKLFFGSGTQLSVL.

The rearrangement links TRBV19 to TRBJ2-7, with TRBD2 matching 10 bases. The germline CDR1 and CDR2 sequences are LNHDA and SQIVND (reference sequence). The CDR3 extends over 16 amino acids. V shed 7 bases and J 0 bases; nucleotides not matched to a gene: 9. This chain's CDR3 is CASTQHSGGSSYEQYF. In nucleotides, the CDR3 is TGTGCCAGTACCCAACATAGCGGGGGGAGCTCCTACGAGCAGTACTTC.

Only one count was recorded for this clone. The CDR3: CASSLLGNTIYF. In DNA, the CDR3 is TGTGCCAGTAGCCTACTAGGAAACACCATATATTTT. This sequence joins TRBV19 and TRBJ1-3; D gene ambiguous. Looked up from germline, CDR1 is LNHDA and CDR2 is SQIVND (reference sequence). CDR3 size: 12 residues. V was clipped by 6 bases and J by 4 bases, with 7 bases between them.

The rearrangement joins TRBV5-4 to TRBJ2-3, with a possible D match to TRBD1 (5 bases). Trimming shortened V by 2 bases and J by 5 bases, and 9 bases separated the two germline ends. Germline CDR1 is SGHNT and CDR2 is YYREEE (reference sequence). This CDR3 is 13 amino acids long. CDR3 bases: TGTGCCAGCAGCTTAACAGGCGGAGATACGCAGTATTTT. Amino acid sequence: CASSLTGGDTQYF. Drawing the rest from reference TRBV5-4 and TRBJ2-3, the complete variable domain is ETGVTQSPTHLIKTRGQQVTLRCSSQSGHNTVSWYQQALGQGPQFIFQYYREEENGRGNFPPRFSGLQFPNYSSELNVNALELDDSALYLCASSLTGGDTQYFGPGTRLTVL.

The chain employs TRBV27 and TRBJ1-2; D is ambiguous. The V end was cut by 0 bases, the J end by 6 bases, with 17 bases between. The CDR3 has 16 amino acids. Per germline, CDR1 MNHEY and CDR2 SMNVEV (reference sequence). CDR3 region: CASSLSMAETVNGYTF. The CDR3 bases are TGTGCCAGCAGTTTATCGATGGCAGAAACAGTCAATGGCTACACCTTC.

This clone is medium-sized in the sample. CDR3 sequence: CAWSSGGADTGELFF. The CDR3 nucleotides are TGTGCCTGGAGTAGCGGGGGGGCCGACACCGGGGAGCTGTTTTTT. The chain combines TRBV30 with TRBJ2-2, with 10 bases lining up with TRBD2. The germline gives CDR1 GTSNPN, CDR2 SVGIG (reference sequence). CDR3 length: 15 amino acids. Germline trimming cut 2 bases from V and 3 bases from J; bases unmatched to any gene: 3.

This clone was seen only a few times. The V and J genes are TRBV2 and TRBJ1-6; no definite D call. Looked up from germline, CDR1 is SNHLY and CDR2 is FYNNEI. The CDR3 totals 13 residues. V was pared by 3 bases and J by 8 bases, with 8 bases between. CDR3 sequence reads: CASSEGRHSPLHF. DNA of the CDR3: TGTGCCAGCAGTGAGGGCAGACATTCACCCCTCCACTTT.

This chain uses TRBV4-2 with TRBJ2-3; the match to TRBD2 covers 9 bases. The CDR3 contains 17 residues. Germline CDR1 and CDR2: LGHNA and YNFKEQ. V was clipped by 0 bases and J by 0 bases; unmatched bases: 4. CDR3 nucleotide sequence: TGTGCCAGCAGCCAAGATCTCCTAGCGGGGAGCACAGATACGCAGTATTTT. Translating it yields CASSQDLLAGSTDTQYF.

This clone was found many times. V and J are TRBV10-3 and TRBJ2-2; 7 nucleotides agree with TRBD1. The CDR3 runs to 14 residues. Germline CDR1 reads ENHRY; CDR2 reads SYGVKD. The ends lost 6 bases at V and 5 bases at J; junction bases unmatched: 6. The CDR3 DNA reads as TGTGCCATCAGAGATACAGGGGTTACCGGGGAGCTGTTTTTT. Amino acid sequence: CAIRDTGVTGELFF.

In this sample, this clone turned up once. V is TRBV4-1 and J is TRBJ1-5, with D perhaps matching TRBD1 (5 bases). Germline V gene data show CDR1 as MGHRA and CDR2 as YSYEKL. This CDR3 comprises 17 residues. V was shortened by 0 bases and J by 4 bases, with 16 bases between the two germline ends. The CDR3 coding sequence is TGCGCCAGCAGCCAAGATATCGACAGTCTCGGGAATCAGCCCCAGCATTTT. The encoded protein is CASSQDIDSLGNQPQHF.

The V and J genes are TRBV6-7 and TRBJ1-5; tentative D call: TRBD1 (5 bases). Being an ORF, TRBV6-7 has a function that is uncertain. V lost 6 bases, J lost 4 bases, and 10 bases lay in between. This CDR3 spans 13 amino acids. The CDR3 here is CASSGQRNQPQHF. As DNA, the CDR3 is TGTGCCAGCAGCGGACAACGGAATCAGCCCCAGCATTTT.

V is TRBV5-5 and J is TRBJ1-6; 8 bases agree with TRBD1. The ends lost 2 bases at V and 10 bases at J; junction bases unmatched: 8. The CDR3 runs to 15 residues. Germline V lookup: CDR1 SGHKS, CDR2 YYEKEE (reference sequence). The chain's CDR3 is CASSFRVTGDSPLHF. The CDR3 DNA reads as TGTGCCAGCAGCTTTAGGGTGACAGGGGACTCACCCCTCCACTTT.

The rearrangement uses TRBV6-5 and TRBJ2-2, with 8 positions matching TRBD2. Germline CDR1 is MNHEY and CDR2 is SVGAGI. There are 15 residues in the CDR3. V shed 6 bases and J 7 bases; nucleotides not matched to a gene: 10. The CDR3 DNA follows: TGTGCCAGCAGGGGACGCGGGGGGTTGGACGGGGAGCTGTTTTTT. Translating it yields CASRGRGGLDGELFF.

The chain carries TRBV10-3 and TRBJ2-1, with D perhaps TRBD2 (6 bases). The V gene's germline CDR1 is ENHRY and CDR2 SYGVKD. V was trimmed by 11 bases and J by 6 bases, leaving 20 bases between them. The CDR3 contains 14 residues. The CDR3 DNA sequence: TGTGCCCTCGCTCAGAACCAGGGAGGCAATGAGCAGTTCTTC. This encodes CALAQNQGGNEQFF.

This clone was found a few times. The chain has TRBV5-1 and TRBJ1-4, with TRBD1 as a possible D gene (5 bases). CDR3 length: 14 amino acids. V dropped 3 bases and J dropped 3 bases, with 9 bases sitting between them. Germline V lookup: CDR1 SGHRS, CDR2 YFSETQ. CDR3 sequence reads: CASSWDFSNEKLFF. CDR3 DNA: TGCGCCAGCAGCTGGGACTTTTCTAATGAAAAACTGTTTTTT.

V and J are TRBV10-3 and TRBJ2-2, with TRBD2 matching over 10 bases. There are 15 residues in the CDR3. Germline V gives CDR1 ENHRY, CDR2 SYGVKD. V trimming: 2 bases; J trimming: 3 bases; junction bases outside the gene matches: 0. CDR3 bases: TGTGCCATCAGTGAGACTAGCGGGGACACCGGGGAGCTGTTTTTT. This gives the protein CAISETSGDTGELFF.

To note about this clone: Other DNA variants within this sample encode the same CDR3. This chain uses TRBV4-3 with TRBJ1-1, with D possibly TRBD1 on 5 matching bases. V was pared by 1 base and J by 1 base, with 10 bases between. The germline gives CDR1 LGHNA, CDR2 YSLEER. The CDR3 spans 15 residues. This chain's CDR3 is CASSQGGTGNTEAFF. In nucleotides, the CDR3 is TGCGCCAGCAGCCAAGGAGGAACAGGGAACACTGAAGCTTTCTTT.

The chain recombines TRBV5-1 with TRBJ1-6; 7 nucleotides agree with TRBD1. The CDR3 has 17 amino acids. With V trimmed by 3 bases and J by 0 bases, 6 bases remained unmatched. Germline CDR1 SGHRS, CDR2 YFSETQ. CDR3: CASSWETGSSYNSPLHF. In DNA form, the CDR3 reads TGCGCCAGCAGCTGGGAGACAGGGAGCTCCTATAATTCACCCCTCCACTTT.